This T cell receptor beta chain was documented in a study of T-cell reconstitution after alpha-beta-depleted transplantation in children. The library targeted TCRbeta and was prepared with unique molecular identifiers. From the PCR reads, TCRdb called clonotypes with MiXCR, one entry per CDR3 protein. The table lists about 610,000 distinct CDR3 sequences, about 10% of them singletons, with about 4.3% in the top ten. This receptor was identified in a human donor who donated a stem cell graft to a child with acute myeloid leukemia. The material sequenced was PBMCs from the stem cell graft donor, taken from the stem cell graft.

CDR3 sequence: CATSRELQGAAGELFF. DNA for the CDR3: TGTGCCACCAGCAGAGAGTTGCAGGGGGCCGCCGGGGAGCTGTTTTTT. The gene calls are TRBV15 and TRBJ2-2, with 8 bases identical to TRBD1. J gave up 6 bases and V 0 bases, and 6 bases lay outside the gene matches. Germline assignment: CDR1 LNHNV and CDR2 YYDKDF (reference sequence). The CDR3 has 16 amino acids.